This section outlines one T cell receptor beta chain sequence together with its context. Its antigen is unknown. This sample stems from a study of T cell responses to AZD1222 COVID-19 vaccine. Study-wide background: The analysis combined second doses at about 4 or about 12 weeks. Points from the study as a whole: Dominant CD4 TCR responses targeted spike regions 160-218 and 743-854. Only a handful of AZD1222 recipients, more than 5 in all, had baseline seropositivity.

Sequencing used immunoSEQ multiplex PCR; TCRdb keeps in-frame clones, though not all of them. The sample includes approximately 200,000 clones, roughly 93% of them seen just once. The CDR3 is 15 amino acids. Germline V gene data show CDR1 as LNHDA and CDR2 as SQIVND (reference sequence). Trimming removed 3 bases from V and 5 bases from J, with 17 bases in between. The receptor's source is an adult in good health. V and J are TRBV19 and TRBJ2-7; no clear D. The sample consisted of peripheral blood, taken on day 0 of AZD1222 vaccination. The CDR3 reads CASSIVVPPADEQYF. Here the CDR3 DNA reads TGTGCCAGTAGTATTGTCGTTCCCCCGGCGGACGAGCAGTACTTC.